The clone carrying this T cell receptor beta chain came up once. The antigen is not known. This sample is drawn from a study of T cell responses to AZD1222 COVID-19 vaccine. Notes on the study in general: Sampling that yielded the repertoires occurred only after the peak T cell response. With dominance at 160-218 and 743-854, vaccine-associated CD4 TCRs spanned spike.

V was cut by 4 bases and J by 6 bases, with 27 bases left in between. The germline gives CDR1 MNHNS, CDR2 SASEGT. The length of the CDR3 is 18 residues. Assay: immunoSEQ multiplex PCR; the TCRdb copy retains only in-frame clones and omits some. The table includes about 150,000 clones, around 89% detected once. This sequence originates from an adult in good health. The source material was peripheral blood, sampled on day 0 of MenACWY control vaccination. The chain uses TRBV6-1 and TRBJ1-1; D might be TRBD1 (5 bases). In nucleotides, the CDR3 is TGTGCCAGCAGTGCCCCGTGGGCAGGGCCCTTCCCGATGGCTGAAGCTTTCTTT. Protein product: CASSAPWAGPFPMAEAFF.